This TCR beta chain is from a study of T cell responses to AZD1222 COVID-19 vaccine. Study findings and constraints: Donors in the cohort were predominantly white British and more often female, and clonal diversity was possibly underestimated.

Germline-derived CDR1 and CDR2 are SNHLY and FYNNEI. The ends were cut back, 6 bases at V and 0 bases at J, with 12 bases in the middle. The CDR3 spans 15 residues. In the case of this clone: The antigen is unknown.

This table comes from immunoSEQ multiplex PCR, and its TCRdb copy is limited to in-frame clones, with some not included. Seen here are around 35,000 clones, 80% to 90% observed once, and the top ten hold approximately 6.6%. This chain uses TRBV2 with TRBJ1-5; D gene uncertain. The sequence was obtained from an adult in good health. The sample in question was peripheral blood, obtained on day 0 of AZD1222 vaccination. The CDR3 nucleotides read TGTGCCAGCAGGCTCCCGCTAGGTAGCAATCAGCCCCAGCATTTT. This translates into CASRLPLGSNQPQHF.